This paragraph covers one TCR beta chain sequence. In the original workflow: Amplifying reference gene primers gave estimates of nucleated cell counts. Libraries were prepared by immunoSEQ multiplex PCR; TCRdb keeps only in-frame clonotypes and omits some of them. Clone size and the V and J calls come from that table; the DNA yielded D and trimming. The sample has some 350,000 clones; around 90% are singletons. This sample is part of a study of blood T cell repertoires in COVID-19. As for the study in general: Whether acute or convalescent, the COVID-19 samples came from the United States, Italy and Spain. The cDNA or gDNA used as material had been derived from T cells, B-cell-depleted T cells, or PBMCs.

The CDR3 has 14 residues. J gave up 8 bases and V 6 bases, and 11 bases lay outside the gene matches. Germline V gene sequence: CDR1 MDHEN, CDR2 SYDVKM. The specimen sequenced was peripheral blood. The V call is TRBV28, the J call TRBJ1-2; 8 bases match TRBD1. This sequence originates from a man younger than 35 with active or convalescent COVID-19. CDR3 sequence: CASRSSPGQEGYTF. The CDR3 bases are TGTGCCAGCAGGTCCAGCCCGGGACAGGAAGGCTACACCTTC.